What follows are 6 T cell receptor beta chains derived from one specimen sequenced in a study of cytomegalovirus exposure and HLA in healthy donors. The PCR used 60 Vbeta and 13 Jbeta primers. Clones were sequenced by immunoSEQ multiplex PCR, and TCRdb holds only the in-frame ones, with some missing. The sample records 84,000 or so clones, around 85% being singletons. Input material: PBMCs. These TCRs come from a man aged 25 to 45 in good health and CMV-seronegative.

The chain recombines TRBV19 with TRBJ1-5; D uncertain. Trimming took 9 bases from V and 1 from J, leaving 13 bases between them. CDR1 and CDR2 (germline): LNHDA, SQIVND (reference sequence). The length of the CDR3 is 14 residues. The DNA for the CDR3 is TGTGCCAGCCGGAGGCCCGGGAGCAATCAGCCCCAGCATTTT. Encoded protein: CASRRPGSNQPQHF.

This chain uses TRBV27 with TRBJ1-2, with 10 positions matching TRBD1. CDR1 is MNHEY and CDR2 is SMNVEV in the germline V gene (reference sequence). The CDR3 consists of 14 residues. V was pared by 5 bases and J by 8 bases, with 8 bases of the junction left unmatched. In DNA form, the CDR3 reads TGTGCCAGCAGTGGGTCCGGACAGGGGGGAGGCTACACCTTC. Protein: CASSGSGQGGGYTF.

This clone was seen a few times. The chain couples TRBV19 to TRBJ1-3, with 10 bases identical to TRBD1. The germline gives CDR1 LNHDA, CDR2 SQIVND (reference sequence). CDR3 length: 14 residues. The V gene end was trimmed by 4 bases and the J gene end by 3 bases; junction bases not matched to a gene: 0. CDR3 in amino acids: CASSRTGGGNTIYF. The CDR3 DNA is TGTGCCAGTAGTAGGACAGGGGGTGGAAACACCATATATTTT.

This clone was counted between two and nine times. J is TRBJ2-5 and V is TRBV5-1; tentative D call: TRBD1 (6 bases). TRBJ2-7 matches the DNA end more closely, so the J call is doubtful. CDR1 is SGHRS, CDR2 YFSETQ, per germline. CDR3 length equals 14 residues. CDR3 protein: CASSPGELSYEQYF. The CDR3, as DNA: TGCGCCAGCAGTCCAGGGGAATTGAGCTACGAGCAGTACTTC.

The chain links TRBV5-1 to TRBJ2-7; the D gene is possibly TRBD1 (6 bases). V was cut by 0 bases and J by 5 bases, with 9 bases left in between. From germline, CDR1 is SGHRS and CDR2 YFSETQ. The CDR3 consists of 13 residues. The CDR3 loop reads CASSLDREHEQYF. CDR3 in DNA: TGCGCCAGCAGCTTGGACAGGGAGCACGAGCAGTACTTC. Filled out from reference TRBV5-1 and TRBJ2-7, the complete variable domain reads KAGVTQTPRYLIKTRGQQVTLSCSPISGHRSVSWYQQTPGQGLQFLFEYFSETQRNKGNFPGRFSGRQFSNSRSEMNVSTLELGDSALYLCASSLDREHEQYFGPGTRLTVT.

This clone occurred a few times. Other nucleotide sequences in the sample specify the same CDR3. The chain combines TRBV28 with TRBJ1-4; D is uncertain. The V gene's germline CDR1 is MDHEN and CDR2 SYDVKM. The length of the CDR3 is 14 residues. The germline V and J ends were trimmed by 5 bases and 5 bases, with 12 bases remaining between them. The CDR3 region has the DNA TGTGCCAGCAGTACCCCCACAGTCAATGAAAAACTGTTTTTT. The encoded protein is CASSTPTVNEKLFF.